This T cell receptor (beta chain) is drawn from a study of regulatory T cells in long-lasting Graves disease. CDR3 length equals 15 residues. Looked up from germline, CDR1 is SNHLY and CDR2 is FYNNEI. With 2 bases clipped from V and 8 bases from J, the junction kept 7 bases outside the gene matches. Noted time point: newly diagnosed GD, antithyroid drugs for less than 3 months. Making the TCR library involved RNA that had been extracted from PBMCs. Arm-PCR of CDR3 regions and iRepertoire HTBI primers were the basis on which TCR beta libraries were built. TCRdb processed the multiplex PCR reads anew with MiXCR; each CDR3 protein has one entry. In the table there are some 560,000 distinct CDR3 sequences, 15% to 20% of which are singletons. These same data were also listed under a study on T cells in Graves' hyperthyroidism and ophthalmopathy.

This sequence originates from a middle-aged woman with Graves disease. This chain uses TRBV2 with TRBJ2-1; TRBD2 matches at 9 bases. The source was peripheral blood mononuclear cells (PBMCs), collected at new diagnosis, from a patient treated with antithyroid drugs. The CDR3 sequence is CASSEQAGGPDEQFF. DNA of the CDR3: TGTGCCAGCAGTGAACAGGCGGGGGGGCCGGATGAGCAGTTCTTC.